This T cell receptor beta chain appears in the sequencing data of a study of blood T cell repertoires in COVID-19 (dated by TCRdb to 2020 to 2022). The study in broad terms: Collaborator samples came from the United States, Italy and Spain and covered acute and convalescent phases of COVID-19. The material from the prospective study consisted of cDNA or gDNA derived from T cells, B-cell-depleted T cells, or PBMCs. Subjects who had been exposed to COVID-19, were actively infected with it, or had recovered from it provided the deeply sampled blood TCRbeta repertoires that made up the dataset. The repertoires were released in a freely available public database meant as a resource for research on the immune response to SARS-CoV-2. The samples were drawn from the first 160 participants of the ongoing ImmuneRACE study and from 1,254 subjects provided by 6 global collaborators. The sample metadata nearly always contained a de-identified subject ID, COVID-19 status, age in years and sex. HLA class I and class II types, where available, came from metadata supplied by the sample provider rather than from assay-based typing. The investigation overall reported the following: How much clinical and demographic metadata was included differed by source and by participant, and the metadata was provided uncurated.

Turning to this clone: The antigen it recognizes is unknown. Base qualities are missing; no much larger clone stands one base away.

Each collaborating institution followed its own protocols to collect whole blood in K2EDTA tubes. For TCRbeta analysis, collaborator samples were shipped as frozen whole blood, as isolated PBMCs, or as DNA extracted from either sample type. From cysteine to phenylalanine, the CDR3 is 14 amino acids long. Only the CDR3 DNA is retained, 42 bases long and in frame from the first base. CDR1 SGHTA and CDR2 FQGNSA are derived from the germline V gene. After removal of 3 bases from V and 4 bases from J, the junction retains 3 bases not matched to a gene. TCRbeta CDR3 regions were amplified from genomic DNA using the immunoSEQ Assay, a bias-controlled multiplex PCR. In the authors' own workflow: Nucleated cell counts per sample were estimated from amplification of reference gene primers within the assay. To quantify the absolute abundance of each unique TCRbeta CDR3 rearrangement, sequence reads were collapsed and filtered. For each sample, productive Simpson clonality was calculated as the square root of Simpson's diversity index across productive rearrangements. Held by TCRdb, this immuneACCESS table contains in-frame sequences only and omits some clones. Under half of the omission traces to an unresolved V gene where checked; the cause of the rest is unknown. V, J and clone size were drawn from that table, and D and trimming were deduced from the DNA. The sample yields some 150,000 clones; 65% to 90% were counted once. The top ten clones comprise less than 3.5% of the sample.

The sequence joins TRBV7-2 to TRBJ2-1; a stretch of 7 junction bases matches TRBD1. Source material: peripheral blood. The source of this sequence is a man between 70 and 80 years old with acute or convalescent COVID-19. The CDR3 is CASSLSRGYNEQFF. The DNA reads TGTGCCAGCAGCTTGTCCAGGGGGTACAATGAGCAGTTCTTC.